The 5 T cell receptor beta chains below come from one sample, sequenced in a study of blood T cell repertoires in COVID-19. Clones were read by immunoSEQ multiplex PCR, and TCRdb kept only the in-frame ones, dropping some. The sample holds some 320,000 clones, 70% to 90% seen once. Sequencing used PBMCs or T cells enriched from blood (not recorded which). These receptors were taken from a woman aged 30 to 39 who had recovered from COVID-19.

In this sample, this clone turned up a few times. The V and J genes are TRBV7-6 and TRBJ2-2; D perhaps matches TRBD1 (6 bases). The germline V and J ends were trimmed by 5 bases and 6 bases, with 13 bases remaining between them. CDR1 is SGHVS, CDR2 FNYEAQ, per germline. The CDR3 consists of 14 residues. CDR3 in DNA: TGTGCCAGCAGCCCCCGACAGGCGGCCGGGGAGCTGTTTTTT. Amino acids: CASSPRQAAGELFF.

The rearrangement joins TRBV19 to TRBJ2-1; possibly TRBD2 for D (6 bases). CDR3 length: 19 residues. Germline CDR1 reads LNHDA; CDR2 reads SQIVND (reference sequence). V was clipped by 4 bases and J by 0 bases, with 22 bases between them. The CDR3 region has the DNA TGTGCCAGTAGTAGAATGGGGAGGACCGATTGGGACTCCTACAATGAGCAGTTCTTC. Its translation: CASSRMGRTDWDSYNEQFF.

The chain employs TRBV6-2 or TRBV6-3 and TRBJ2-7; D perhaps matches TRBD2 (6 bases). Trimming left V 2 bases short and J 6 bases short, with 14 bases between. The CDR3 has 14 residues. Germline CDR1 reads MNHEY; CDR2 reads SVGEGT. CDR3 region: CASSYRATSSEQYF. The CDR3 nucleotides read TGTGCCAGCAGTTACAGGGCGACTAGTTCCGAGCAGTACTTC.

The chain recombines TRBV7-2 with TRBJ1-1; 7 positions match TRBD1. CDR3 length equals 13 residues. Germline assignment: CDR1 SGHTA and CDR2 FQGNSA. J lost 10 bases, V lost 5 bases, and 10 bases had no gene match. CDR3 residues: CASSPGMTGLAFF. In DNA, the CDR3 is TGTGCCAGCAGCCCAGGGATGACAGGGTTAGCTTTCTTT.

This clone has just one count. The CDR3, as DNA: TGTGCCTGGAGTGCCGGGACAGGGAGATATTTT. Translating gives CAWSAGTGRYF. The chain couples TRBV30 to TRBJ1-3; 9 bases line up with TRBD1. This CDR3 has 11 residues. J lost 15 bases, V lost 1 base, and 4 bases had no gene match. Germline loops: CDR1 GTSNPN, CDR2 SVGIG (reference sequence).